This T cell receptor (beta chain) was found in a study of T cell repertoires in cytomegalovirus infection. TCRdb analysed the reads with MiXCR anew, one entry per CDR3 protein. The sample has some 350,000 distinct CDR3 sequences, just under 30% seen once. At least ten counts were recorded for this clonotype. What it binds is not known. J was trimmed by 3 bases and V by 3 bases; bases with no gene match: 15. This CDR3 is 21 amino acids long. Germline CDR1 SGHVS, CDR2 FNYEAQ. The rearrangement uses TRBV7-6 and TRBJ2-6; 12 bases align to TRBD1. The sample consisted of cultured PBMCs, taken from culture after CMV antigen stimulation. The TCR was taken from a human donor in good health (CMV status not recorded). Some clones in this sample may be carry-over from other donors' samples. CDR3 amino acids: CASSFYGPGTGGLSGANVLTF. CDR3 in DNA: TGTGCCAGCAGCTTTTACGGCCCCGGGACAGGGGGCTTAAGTGGGGCCAACGTCCTGACTTTC.